In this sample, the clone carrying this TCR beta chain turned up many times. Its antigen is as yet unknown. The data belong to a study of T cell repertoires in cytomegalovirus infection. About the study: CMV infection and matching HLA type were both indicated by public TCR beta signatures. Findings and caveats of the study: Summed frequency of shared TCR beta families picked out CMV carriers who also had the relevant HLA. What dominated the ex vivo response were HLA-C-restricted CMV-specific TCR beta clonotypes.

TCRdb reprocessed the reads with MiXCR, giving one entry per CDR3 protein. The sample lists 76,000 or so distinct CDR3 sequences, 3.5% to 4.5% seen once, with approximately 4.3% in the top ten. Germline values: CDR1 SGHVS, CDR2 FQNEAQ. This CDR3 has 14 amino acids. The V end lost 4 bases, the J end lost 0 bases, and 9 bases lay between the germline ends. The specimen was PBMCs. The sequence was obtained from a human donor in good health (CMV status not recorded). Some clones in this sample may be carry-over from other donors' samples. The genes are TRBV7-8 and TRBJ1-1; D unresolved. CDR3 amino acids: CASSSQRMNTEAFF. The CDR3 DNA reads TGTGCCAGCAGCTCTCAGAGAATGAACACTGAAGCTTTCTTT.